Presented here are 4 T cell receptor beta chains from one specimen sequenced in a study of T cell responses to AZD1222 COVID-19 vaccine. The protocol was immunoSEQ multiplex PCR, while the TCRdb copy is restricted to in-frame clones and leaves out a portion. The sample gives about 120,000 clones, over 80% of which show up once; 11% to 15% is in the top ten. The starting material was peripheral blood, obtained on day 0 of AZD1222 vaccination. The source is an adult in good health.

The chain carries TRBV6-6 and TRBJ2-2; 14 bases map to TRBD2. Germline CDR1 is MNHNY and CDR2 is SVGAGI (reference sequence). J gave up 5 bases and V 5 bases, and 7 bases lay outside the gene matches. This CDR3 is built from 17 residues. CDR3 nucleotide sequence: TGTGCCAGCAGTCCGGGACTAGCGGGGGTCTTGACCGGGGAGCTGTTTTTT. Translating it yields CASSPGLAGVLTGELFF.

This clone was seen only once. V usage is TRBV10-3 and J usage is TRBJ1-1; D gene unclear. Trimming stripped 2 bases from V and 5 bases from J, with 9 bases between. CDR1 and CDR2 from the germline V gene are ENHRY and SYGVKD. The CDR3 is 13 residues long. The DNA for the CDR3 is TGTGCCATCAGTGAGACAGTTGGTACTGAAGCTTTCTTT. Translation: CAISETVGTEAFF.

This clone was recorded a few times. The gene calls are TRBV19 and TRBJ2-1, with 12 bases lining up with TRBD2. J was trimmed by 8 bases and V by 4 bases; bases with no gene match: 6. Germline CDR1 and CDR2: LNHDA and SQIVND (reference sequence). The CDR3 length is 15 residues. The chain's CDR3 is CASSRSSGGADEQFF. In DNA, the CDR3 is TGTGCCAGTAGTAGATCTAGCGGGGGGGCGGATGAGCAGTTCTTC.

The rearrangement links TRBV5-1 to TRBJ1-1; D ambiguous. Germline V gene sequence: CDR1 SGHRS, CDR2 YFSETQ. The V end was cut by 4 bases, the J end by 0 bases, with 10 bases between. The CDR3 has 14 residues. The CDR3 region is CASSLRSVNTEAFF. In DNA form, the CDR3 reads TGCGCCAGCAGCCTCCGGTCGGTGAACACTGAAGCTTTCTTT.